This T cell receptor (beta chain) originates from a study of T cells in Graves' hyperthyroidism and ophthalmopathy. V dropped 3 bases and J dropped 0 bases, with 8 bases sitting between them. This CDR3 region has 14 residues. In germline, CDR1 is KGHDR, CDR2 SFDVKD. Amplification yielded TCR beta CDR3 regions, with RNA transcripts as the source. The primer set for the first-round RT-PCR of the TCR CDR3 was HTBI. Using its own MiXCR run on the multiplex PCR reads, TCRdb lists one record per CDR3 protein. The sample shows fewer than 750,000 distinct CDR3 sequences, approximately 15% of them seen only once. This clonotype was recorded at least ten times.

Sequenced sample: blood. This sequence originates from a woman aged 40 to 50 with Graves' ophthalmopathy. The chain is built from TRBV24-1 and TRBJ2-7; D is possibly TRBD1 (5 bases). The CDR3 loop is CATSDGHSSYEQYF. In DNA, the CDR3 is TGTGCCACCAGTGATGGACATAGCTCCTACGAGCAGTACTTC.